Sequencing of this T cell receptor (beta chain) was carried out in a study of CD8 T cells in ankylosing spondylitis. Study observations and caveats: Existing reports had already noted some motif variants in reactive arthritis synovial fluid and blood. It was reported that disease-linked clones were significantly enriched in matched ankylosing spondylitis synovial fluid. Ankylosing spondylitis blood appeared to be characterized by a TCR beta motif of under 10 highly homologous variants.

By quantitative 5'-RACE with molecular barcodes, the TCR beta libraries were made. TCRdb processed the 5' RACE reads anew with MiXCR; each CDR3 protein has one entry. In the table there are about 460,000 distinct CDR3 sequences, roughly 5.2% of which are singletons. The CDR3 sequence is 15 residues long. Trimming pared 1 base from V and 0 bases from J, leaving 7 bases between. Germline CDR1 and CDR2: SGHVS and FQNEAQ. In regard to this clonotype: The antigen is not known.

The J gene is TRBJ2-1, the V gene TRBV7-8; no reliable D call. Sequences were obtained from blood, either unsorted or a sorted T cell fraction (not recorded which). The clonotype comes from a male donor with ankylosing spondylitis. CDR3 coding DNA: TGTGCCAGCAGCTTAGTCTTTAACTCCTACAATGAGCAGTTCTTC. Translating gives CASSLVFNSYNEQFF.